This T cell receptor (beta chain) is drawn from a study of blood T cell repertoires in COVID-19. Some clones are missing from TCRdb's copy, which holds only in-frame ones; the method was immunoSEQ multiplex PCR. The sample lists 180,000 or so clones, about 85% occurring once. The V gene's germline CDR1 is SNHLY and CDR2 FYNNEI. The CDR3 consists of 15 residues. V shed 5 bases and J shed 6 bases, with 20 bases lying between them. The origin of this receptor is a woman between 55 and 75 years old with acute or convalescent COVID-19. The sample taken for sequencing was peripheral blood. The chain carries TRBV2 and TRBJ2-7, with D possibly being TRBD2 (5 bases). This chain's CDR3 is CASSPSLGLIAEQYV. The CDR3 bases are TGTGCCAGCAGTCCGTCTCTAGGACTCATCGCCGAGCAGTACGTC.